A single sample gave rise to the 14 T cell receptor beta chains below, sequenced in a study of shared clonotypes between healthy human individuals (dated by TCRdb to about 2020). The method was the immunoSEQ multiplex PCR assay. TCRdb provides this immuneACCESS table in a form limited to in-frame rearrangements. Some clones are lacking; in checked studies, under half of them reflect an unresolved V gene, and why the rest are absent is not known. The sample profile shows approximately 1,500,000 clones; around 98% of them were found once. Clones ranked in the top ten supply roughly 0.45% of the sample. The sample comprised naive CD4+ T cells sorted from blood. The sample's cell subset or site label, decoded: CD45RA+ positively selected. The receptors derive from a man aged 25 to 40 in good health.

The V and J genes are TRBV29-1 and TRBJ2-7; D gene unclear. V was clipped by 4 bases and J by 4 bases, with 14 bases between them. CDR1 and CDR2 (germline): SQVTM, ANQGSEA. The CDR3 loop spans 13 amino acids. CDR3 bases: TGCAGCGTTGGGGTTCGGCCCAGGTACGAGCAGTACTTC. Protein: CSVGVRPRYEQYF.

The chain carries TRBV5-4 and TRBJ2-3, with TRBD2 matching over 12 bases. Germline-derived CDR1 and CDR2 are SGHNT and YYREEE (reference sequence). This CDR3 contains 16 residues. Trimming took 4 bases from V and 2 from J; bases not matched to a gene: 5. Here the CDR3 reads CASSGGLAGVTDTQYF. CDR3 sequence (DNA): TGTGCCAGCAGCGGGGGACTAGCGGGCGTCACAGATACGCAGTATTTT.

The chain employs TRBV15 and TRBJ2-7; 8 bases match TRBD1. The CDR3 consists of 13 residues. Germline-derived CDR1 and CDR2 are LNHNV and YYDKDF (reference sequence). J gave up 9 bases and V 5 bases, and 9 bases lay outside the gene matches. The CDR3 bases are TGTGCCACCAGCGTGGACAGGGATCGCGGGCAGTACTTC. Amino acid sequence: CATSVDRDRGQYF.

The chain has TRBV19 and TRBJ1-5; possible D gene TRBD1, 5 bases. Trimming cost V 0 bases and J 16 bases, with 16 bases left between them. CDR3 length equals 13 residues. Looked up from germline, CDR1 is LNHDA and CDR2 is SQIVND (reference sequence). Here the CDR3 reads CASSIDRSGPEHF. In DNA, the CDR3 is TGTGCCAGTAGTATAGATCGCTCAGGGCCTGAACATTTT.

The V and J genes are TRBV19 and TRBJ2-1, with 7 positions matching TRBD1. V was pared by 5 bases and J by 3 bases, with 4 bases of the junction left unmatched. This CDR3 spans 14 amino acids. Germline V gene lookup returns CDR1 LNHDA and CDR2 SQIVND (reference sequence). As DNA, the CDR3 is TGTGCCAGTAGTCCCCGACAGGGCTACAATGAGCAGTTCTTC. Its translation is CASSPRQGYNEQFF.

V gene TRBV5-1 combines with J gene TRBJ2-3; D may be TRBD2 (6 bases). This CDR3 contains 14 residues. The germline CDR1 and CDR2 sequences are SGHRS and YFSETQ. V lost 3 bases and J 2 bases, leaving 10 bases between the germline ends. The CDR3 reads CASSSGLITDTQYF. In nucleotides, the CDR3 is TGCGCCAGCAGCTCGGGACTGATCACAGATACGCAGTATTTT.

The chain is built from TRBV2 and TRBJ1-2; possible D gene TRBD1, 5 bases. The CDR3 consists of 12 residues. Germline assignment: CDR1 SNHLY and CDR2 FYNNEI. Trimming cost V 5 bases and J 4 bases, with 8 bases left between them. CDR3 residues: CASSTGVYGYTF. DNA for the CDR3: TGTGCCAGCAGTACAGGCGTCTATGGCTACACCTTC.

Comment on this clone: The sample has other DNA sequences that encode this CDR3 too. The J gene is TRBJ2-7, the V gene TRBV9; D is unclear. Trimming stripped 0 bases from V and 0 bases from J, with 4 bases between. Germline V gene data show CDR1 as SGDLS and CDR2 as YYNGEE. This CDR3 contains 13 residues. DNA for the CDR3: TGTGCCAGCAGCGTAGGGAGCTCCTACGAGCAGTACTTC. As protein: CASSVGSSYEQYF.

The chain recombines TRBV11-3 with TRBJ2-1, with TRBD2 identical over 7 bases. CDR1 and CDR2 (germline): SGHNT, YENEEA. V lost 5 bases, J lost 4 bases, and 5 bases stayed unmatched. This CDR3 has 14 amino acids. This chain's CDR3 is CASSQTSNYNEQFF. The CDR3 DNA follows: TGTGCCAGCAGCCAGACTAGCAATTACAATGAGCAGTTCTTC.

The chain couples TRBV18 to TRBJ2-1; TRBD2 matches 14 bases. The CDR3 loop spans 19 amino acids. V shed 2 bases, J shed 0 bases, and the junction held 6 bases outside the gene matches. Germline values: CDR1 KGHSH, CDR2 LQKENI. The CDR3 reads CASSPGGLAGEGSYNEQFF. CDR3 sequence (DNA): TGTGCCAGCTCACCAGGGGGACTAGCGGGAGAAGGCTCCTACAATGAGCAGTTCTTC. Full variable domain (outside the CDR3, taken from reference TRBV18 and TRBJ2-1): NAGVMQNPRHLVRRRGQEARLRCSPMKGHSHVYWYRQLPEEGLKFMVYLQKENIIDESGMPKERFSAEFPKEGPSILRIQQVVRGDSAAYFCASSPGGLAGEGSYNEQFFGPGTRLTVL.

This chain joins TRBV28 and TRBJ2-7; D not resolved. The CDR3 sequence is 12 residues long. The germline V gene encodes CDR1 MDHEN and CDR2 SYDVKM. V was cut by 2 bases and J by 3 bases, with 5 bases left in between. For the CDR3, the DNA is TGTGCCAGCAGTTTAACGGACTACGAGCAGTACTTC. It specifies CASSLTDYEQYF.

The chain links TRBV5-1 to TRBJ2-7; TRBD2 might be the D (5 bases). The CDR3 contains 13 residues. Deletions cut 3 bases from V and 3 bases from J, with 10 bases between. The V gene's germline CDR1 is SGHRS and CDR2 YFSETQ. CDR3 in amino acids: CASSYLSGYEQYF. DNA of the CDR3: TGCGCCAGCAGCTACCTGAGCGGCTACGAGCAGTACTTC.

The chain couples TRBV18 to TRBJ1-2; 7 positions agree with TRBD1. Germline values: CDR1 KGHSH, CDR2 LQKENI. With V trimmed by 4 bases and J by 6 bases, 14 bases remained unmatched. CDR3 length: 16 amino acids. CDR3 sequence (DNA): TGTGCCAGCTCACTCTATTTGATCGGCCAGGGGGATGGCTACACCTTC. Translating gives CASSLYLIGQGDGYTF.

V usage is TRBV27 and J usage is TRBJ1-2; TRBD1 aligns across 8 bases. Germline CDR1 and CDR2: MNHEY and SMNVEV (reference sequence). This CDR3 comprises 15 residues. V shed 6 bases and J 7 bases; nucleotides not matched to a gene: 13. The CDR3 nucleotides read TGTGCCAGCAGGATCGCAGGAGACAGGGGTACTGGCTACACCTTC. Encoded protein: CASRIAGDRGTGYTF.